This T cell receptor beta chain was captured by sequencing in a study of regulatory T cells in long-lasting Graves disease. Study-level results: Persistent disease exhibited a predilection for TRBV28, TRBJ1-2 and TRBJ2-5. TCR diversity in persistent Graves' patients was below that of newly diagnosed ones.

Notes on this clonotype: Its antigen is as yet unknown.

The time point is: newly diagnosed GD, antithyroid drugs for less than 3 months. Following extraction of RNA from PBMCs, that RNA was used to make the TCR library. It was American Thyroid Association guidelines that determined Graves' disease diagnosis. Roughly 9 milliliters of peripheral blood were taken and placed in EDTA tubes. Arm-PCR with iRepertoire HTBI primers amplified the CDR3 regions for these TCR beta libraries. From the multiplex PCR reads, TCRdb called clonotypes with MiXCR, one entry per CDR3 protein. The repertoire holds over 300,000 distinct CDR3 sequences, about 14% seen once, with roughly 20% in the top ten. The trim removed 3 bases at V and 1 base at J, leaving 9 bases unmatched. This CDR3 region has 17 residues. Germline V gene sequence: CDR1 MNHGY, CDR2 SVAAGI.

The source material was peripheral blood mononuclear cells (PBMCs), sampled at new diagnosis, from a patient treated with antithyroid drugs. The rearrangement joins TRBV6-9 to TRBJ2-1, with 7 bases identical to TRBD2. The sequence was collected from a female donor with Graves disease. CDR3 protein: CASSYSSGRLSYNEQFF. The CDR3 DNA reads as TGTGCCAGCAGTTACTCTTCCGGGAGGCTTTCCTACAATGAGCAGTTCTTC.